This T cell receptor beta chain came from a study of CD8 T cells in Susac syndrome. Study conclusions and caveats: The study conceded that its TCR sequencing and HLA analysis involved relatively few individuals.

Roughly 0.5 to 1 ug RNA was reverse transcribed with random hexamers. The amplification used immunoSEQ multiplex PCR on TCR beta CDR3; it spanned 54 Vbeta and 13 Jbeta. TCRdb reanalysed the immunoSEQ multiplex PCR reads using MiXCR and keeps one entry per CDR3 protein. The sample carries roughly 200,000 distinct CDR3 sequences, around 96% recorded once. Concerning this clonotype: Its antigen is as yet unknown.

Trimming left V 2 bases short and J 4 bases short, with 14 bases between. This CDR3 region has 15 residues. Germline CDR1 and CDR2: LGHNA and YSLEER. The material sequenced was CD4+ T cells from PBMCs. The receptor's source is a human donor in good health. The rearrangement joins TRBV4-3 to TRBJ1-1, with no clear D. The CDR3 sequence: CASSQFLRVRTEAFF. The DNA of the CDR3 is TGCGCCAGCAGCCAATTCCTCCGGGTTCGCACTGAAGCTTTCTTT.